These 6 T cell receptor beta chains were all obtained from the same sample, sequenced in a study of glioma-infiltrating T cells. Using RNA template, CDR3s of TCR alpha and beta were amplified with iRepertoire arm-PCR. TCRdb used MiXCR to reprocess the multiplex PCR reads, holding one entry per CDR3 protein. Among about 200,000 distinct CDR3 sequences listed, roughly 32% were seen once. Sequenced input: glioma tissue, nonneoplastic brain tissue, or PBMCs (not recorded which). Receptor source: a human donor with low-grade glioma or glioblastoma, undergoing nonglioma brain surgery, or in good health (not recorded which).

Concerning this clonotype itself: Because the CDR3 is missing its conserved closing phenylalanine or tryptophan, this is likely a read error. V usage is TRBV6-2 or TRBV6-3 and J usage is TRBJ2-1; 7 nucleotides match TRBD2. The CDR3 runs to 15 residues. Germline trimming cut 5 bases from V and 5 bases from J; bases unmatched to any gene: 9. Per the germline V gene, CDR1 is MNHEY and CDR2 is SVGEGT. The CDR3 spells CASSMGRDYDNEQFS. DNA for the CDR3: TGTGCCAGCAGTATGGGCCGGGACTACGACAATGAGCAGTTCTCC.

This clonotype has ten or more counts. The chain couples TRBV6-1 to TRBJ2-7, with D possibly being TRBD2 (6 bases). Between the trimmed V and J ends, which lost 5 bases and 6 bases, there was a span of 23 bases. The CDR3 loop spans 16 amino acids. Germline V lookup: CDR1 MNHNS, CDR2 SASEGT. In DNA form, the CDR3 reads TGTGCCAGCAGTCCGCGGAGGGCCGCCCGGATCGGCGAGCAGTACTTC. Its protein product is CASSPRRAARIGEQYF.

The chain couples TRBV7-9 to TRBJ2-1; the match to TRBD2 covers 8 bases. This CDR3 region has 14 residues. J was trimmed by 8 bases and V by 6 bases; bases with no gene match: 9. Germline CDR1 and CDR2: SEHNR and FQNEAQ (reference sequence). The CDR3 reads CASRSGRSGDEQFF. The CDR3 region has the DNA TGTGCCAGCAGGAGCGGGAGAAGTGGCGATGAGCAGTTCTTC.

A remark on this clonotype: One junction end disagrees with the germline gene, perhaps due to a read error. The gene calls are TRBV20-1 and TRBJ2-7, with 7 positions matching TRBD1. The CDR3 runs to 14 residues. Germline CDR1 and CDR2: DFQATT and SNEGSKA (reference sequence). The CDR3 bases are TGCAGTGTCGACGCGAGACAGGGATCCTGCGAGCAGTACTTC. Residues: CSVDARQGSCEQYF.

The chain joins TRBV19 to TRBJ2-7; the match to TRBD1 covers 10 bases. V lost 4 bases to trimming and J lost 0 bases; unmatched junction nucleotides: 9. Germline loops: CDR1 LNHDA, CDR2 SQIVND (reference sequence). This CDR3 region has 17 residues. CDR3: CASSTGTGARSSYEQYF. The CDR3 DNA is TGTGCCAGTAGTACCGGGACAGGGGCCAGGAGCTCCTACGAGCAGTACTTC.

CDR3 coding DNA: TGTGCCAGCAGCTTAGCGCCAGGCTACACCTTC. This codes for CASSLAPGYTF. The chain employs TRBV7-9 and TRBJ1-2; D remains unclear. Germline V gene lookup returns CDR1 SEHNR and CDR2 FQNEAQ (reference sequence). The CDR3 sequence is 11 residues long. Deletions cut 0 bases from V and 8 bases from J, with 4 bases between.